The clone carrying this T cell receptor (beta chain) was recorded many times. Its antigen remains unidentified. This CDR3 is 13 amino acids long. Germline V CDR1 and CDR2: MDHEN, SYDVKM. Trimming cost V 4 bases and J 5 bases, with 11 bases left between them. Sample-barcoded 5' priming and a J-beta primer mix drove a second PCR of about 6 to 12 cycles. Sequencing of every sample gave 2.5 million or more CDR3-containing paired-end reads. TCRdb re-called the 5' RACE reads through MiXCR, storing one row per CDR3 protein. The table records some 760,000 distinct CDR3 sequences, approximately 25% of them present only once. The record originates from a study of blood T cells in healthy people across ages. Whole-study context: For every two T cells, template switching captured about one barcoded beta molecule.

Study conclusions and caveats: Older individuals had lower TCR beta diversity per million T cells (the decline was roughly linear).

This sample also belongs to another study, concerning T cells of mothers and their children. According to that study: No clone of persistent microchimeric T cells was detected.

Sample: blood. V is TRBV28 and J is TRBJ2-5, with D maybe TRBD1 (6 bases). The clonotype was recovered from a boy aged 10-17 years in good health. CDR3 nucleotide sequence: TGTGCCAGCAGTTCTACAGGGCGTGAGACCCAGTACTTC. As protein: CASSSTGRETQYF.